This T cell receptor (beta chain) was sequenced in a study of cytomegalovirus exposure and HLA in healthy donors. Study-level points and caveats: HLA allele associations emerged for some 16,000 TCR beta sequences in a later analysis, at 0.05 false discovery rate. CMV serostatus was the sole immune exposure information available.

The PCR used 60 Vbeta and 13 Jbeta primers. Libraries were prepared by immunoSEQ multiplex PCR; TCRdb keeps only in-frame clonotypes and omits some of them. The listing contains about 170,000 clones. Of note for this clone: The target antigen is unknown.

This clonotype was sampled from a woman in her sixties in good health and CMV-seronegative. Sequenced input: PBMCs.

The CDR3 DNA reads TGCGCCAGCAGTGCGATAGGGAGCCAGCCCCAGCATTTT. Translation: CASSAIGSQPQHF. The chain combines TRBV10-1 with TRBJ1-5; D remains unclear. Deletions cut 4 bases from V and 7 bases from J, with 11 bases between. CDR1 is WNHNN and CDR2 is SYGVQD in the germline V gene (reference sequence). The CDR3 is 13 amino acids.